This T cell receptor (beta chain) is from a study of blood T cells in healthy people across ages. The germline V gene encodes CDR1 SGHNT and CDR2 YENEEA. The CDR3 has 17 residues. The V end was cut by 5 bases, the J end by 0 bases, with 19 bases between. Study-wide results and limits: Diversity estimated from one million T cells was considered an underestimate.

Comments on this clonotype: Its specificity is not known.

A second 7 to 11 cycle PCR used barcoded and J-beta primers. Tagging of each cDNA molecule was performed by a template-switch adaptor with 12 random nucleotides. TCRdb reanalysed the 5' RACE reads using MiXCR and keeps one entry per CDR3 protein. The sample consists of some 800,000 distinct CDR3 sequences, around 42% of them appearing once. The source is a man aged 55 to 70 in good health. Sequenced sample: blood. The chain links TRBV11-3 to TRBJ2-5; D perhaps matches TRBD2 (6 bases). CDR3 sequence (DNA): TGTGCCAGCAGCCCAAGGGAGGTAGGGCCGTACCAAGAGACCCAGTACTTC. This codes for CASSPREVGPYQETQYF.